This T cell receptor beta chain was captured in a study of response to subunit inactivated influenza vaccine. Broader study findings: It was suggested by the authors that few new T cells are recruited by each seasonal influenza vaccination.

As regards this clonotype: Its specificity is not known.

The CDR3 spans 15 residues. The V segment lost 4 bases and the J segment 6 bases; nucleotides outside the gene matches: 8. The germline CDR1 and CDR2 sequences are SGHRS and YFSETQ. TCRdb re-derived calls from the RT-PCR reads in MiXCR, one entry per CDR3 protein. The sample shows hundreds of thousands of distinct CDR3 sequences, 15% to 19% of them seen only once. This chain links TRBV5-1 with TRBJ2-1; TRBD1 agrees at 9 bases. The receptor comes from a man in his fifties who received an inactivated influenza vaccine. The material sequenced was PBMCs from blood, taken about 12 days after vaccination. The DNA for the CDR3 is TGCGCCAGCAGCCCTCTTGGGGACAGGGTCAATGAGCAGTTCTTC. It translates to CASSPLGDRVNEQFF.